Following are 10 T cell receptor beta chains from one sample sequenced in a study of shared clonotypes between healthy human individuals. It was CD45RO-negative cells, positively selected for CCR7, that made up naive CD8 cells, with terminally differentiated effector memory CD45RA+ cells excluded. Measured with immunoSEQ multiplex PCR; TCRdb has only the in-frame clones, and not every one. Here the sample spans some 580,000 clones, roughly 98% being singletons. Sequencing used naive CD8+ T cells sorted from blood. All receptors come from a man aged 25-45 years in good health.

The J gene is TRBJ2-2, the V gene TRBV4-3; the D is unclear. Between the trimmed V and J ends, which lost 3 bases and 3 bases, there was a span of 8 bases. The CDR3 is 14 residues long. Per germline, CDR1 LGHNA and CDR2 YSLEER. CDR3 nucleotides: TGCGCCAGCAGCCAGTTCAGAGACACCGGGGAGCTGTTTTTT. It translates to CASSQFRDTGELFF.

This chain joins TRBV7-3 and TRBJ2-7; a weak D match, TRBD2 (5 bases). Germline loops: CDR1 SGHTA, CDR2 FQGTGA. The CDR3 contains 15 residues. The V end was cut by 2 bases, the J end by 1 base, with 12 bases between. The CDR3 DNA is TGTGCCAGCAGCTTATACGTGGGAGAATCCTACGAGCAGTACTTC. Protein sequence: CASSLYVGESYEQYF.

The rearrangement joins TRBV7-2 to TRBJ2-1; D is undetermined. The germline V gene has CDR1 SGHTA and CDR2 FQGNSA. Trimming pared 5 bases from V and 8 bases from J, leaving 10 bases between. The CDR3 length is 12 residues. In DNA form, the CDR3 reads TGTGCCAGCAGCGTACCCGGTTATGAGCAGTTCTTC. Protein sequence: CASSVPGYEQFF.

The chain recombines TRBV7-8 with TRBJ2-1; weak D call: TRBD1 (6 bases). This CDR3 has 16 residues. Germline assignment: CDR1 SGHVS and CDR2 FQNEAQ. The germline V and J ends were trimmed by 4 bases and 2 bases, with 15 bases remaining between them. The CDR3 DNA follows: TGTGCCAGCAGCTCCACAGGGCTTTCGCCCTACAATGAGCAGTTCTTC. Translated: CASSSTGLSPYNEQFF.

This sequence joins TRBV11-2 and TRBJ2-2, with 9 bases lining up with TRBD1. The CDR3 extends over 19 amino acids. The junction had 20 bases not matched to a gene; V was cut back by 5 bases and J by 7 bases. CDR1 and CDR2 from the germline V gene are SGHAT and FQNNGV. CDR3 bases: TGTGCCAGCAGCGCAACCATACTCCGGGACAGGGATAGTTTCGGGGAGCTGTTTTTT. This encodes CASSATILRDRDSFGELFF.

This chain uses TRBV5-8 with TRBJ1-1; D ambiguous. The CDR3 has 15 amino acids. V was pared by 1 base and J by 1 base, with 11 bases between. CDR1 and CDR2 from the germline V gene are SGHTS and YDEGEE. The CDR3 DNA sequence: TGTGCCAGCAGCTTGTTTAGGAACTCGAACACTGAAGCTTTCTTT. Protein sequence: CASSLFRNSNTEAFF.

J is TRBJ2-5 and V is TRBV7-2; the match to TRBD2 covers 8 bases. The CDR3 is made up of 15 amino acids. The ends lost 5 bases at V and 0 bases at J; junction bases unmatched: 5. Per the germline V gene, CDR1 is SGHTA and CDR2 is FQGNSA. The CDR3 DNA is TGTGCCAGCAGCCCTCAGCGGGGGTACCAAGAGACCCAGTACTTC. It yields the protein CASSPQRGYQETQYF.

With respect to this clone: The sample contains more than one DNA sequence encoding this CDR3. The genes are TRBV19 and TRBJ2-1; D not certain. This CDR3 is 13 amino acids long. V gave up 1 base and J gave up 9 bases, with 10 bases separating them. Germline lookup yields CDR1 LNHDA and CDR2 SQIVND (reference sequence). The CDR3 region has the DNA TGTGCCAGTAGTATAGGTTCGGGTGGTGAGCAGTTCTTC. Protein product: CASSIGSGGEQFF.

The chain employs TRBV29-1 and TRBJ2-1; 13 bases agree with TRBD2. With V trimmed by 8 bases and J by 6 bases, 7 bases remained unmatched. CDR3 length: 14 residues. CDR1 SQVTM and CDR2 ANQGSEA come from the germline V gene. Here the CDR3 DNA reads TGCAGCATGACCACTAGCGGGAGGGCCAATGAGCAGTTCTTC. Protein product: CSMTTSGRANEQFF.

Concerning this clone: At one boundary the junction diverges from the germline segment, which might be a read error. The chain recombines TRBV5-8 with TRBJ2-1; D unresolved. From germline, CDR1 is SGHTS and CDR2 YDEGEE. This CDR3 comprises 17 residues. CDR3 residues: CASRLGYRVGSYNEQFF. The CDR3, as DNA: TGTGCCAGCAGGTTGGGATACAGAGTCGGGTCGTACAATGAGCAGTTCTTC.